This T cell receptor (beta chain) was identified during a study of beta chain features in type 1 diabetes. A word on this clone: Its antigen is undetermined.

Expressed TCRB transcripts were sequenced because the entire RNA isolate underwent reverse transcription. Clones were read by immunoSEQ multiplex PCR, and TCRdb kept only the in-frame ones, dropping some. The sample contains 300,000 to 350,000 clones, roughly 21% of which appear only once. The study's findings and limits: In cDNA sequencing, cells with high TCR expression could be over-represented. Compared with healthy donors, patients appeared to share more similar naive, central memory and regulatory TCRB repertoires.

V dropped 4 bases and J dropped 0 bases, with 18 bases sitting between them. Germline V CDR1 and CDR2: GTSNPN, SVGIG (reference sequence). The CDR3 is 16 residues long. The receptor was derived from a woman younger than 35 in good health. Sequenced: naive CD4+ T cells from blood. The rearrangement links TRBV30 to TRBJ1-1; D ambiguous. Here the CDR3 DNA reads TGTGCCTGGAAGTGGTCTGCCCGGGGAATGAACACTGAAGCTTTCTTT. Protein sequence: CAWKWSARGMNTEAFF. The full variable domain, rest sourced from reference TRBV30 and TRBJ1-1, is SQTIHQWPATLVQPVGSPLSLECTVEGTSNPNLYWYRQAAGRGLQLLFYSVGIGQISSEVPQNLSASRPQDRQFILSSKKLLLSDSGFYLCAWKWSARGMNTEAFFGQGTRLTVV.